These 18 T cell receptor beta chains were all obtained from the same sample, sequenced in a study of human T cells and chemical hapten exposure. The time point is: pre-sensitization, week 0. Treatment of the sample: therapeutic diphenylcyclopropenone sensitization with weekly scalp DPC. A single record per CDR3 protein comes from TCRdb applying MiXCR to the RACE reads. The table shows more than 300,000 distinct CDR3 sequences, with around 5.5% occurring only once. This material consisted of whole blood, taken in connection with sensitization to the hapten diphenylcyclopropenone (DPC). The origin of the receptors is a woman aged 18 to 35 with alopecia areata. Some clones in this sample may be carry-over from other donors' samples.

The chain has TRBV4-1 and TRBJ2-5; 11 bases align to TRBD2. CDR1 MGHRA and CDR2 YSYEKL come from the germline V gene. The CDR3 has 15 amino acids. The V gene end was trimmed by 2 bases and the J gene end by 5 bases; junction bases not matched to a gene: 4. CDR3 loop: CASSQTSGGEETQYF. The CDR3 region has the DNA TGCGCCAGCAGCCAAACTAGCGGGGGAGAGGAGACCCAGTACTTC.

V gene TRBV7-9 combines with J gene TRBJ1-2; 10 nucleotides align to TRBD1. The CDR3 extends over 15 amino acids. CDR1 and CDR2 (germline): SEHNR, FQNEAQ (reference sequence). The V gene end was trimmed by 5 bases and the J gene end by 4 bases; junction bases not matched to a gene: 7. The CDR3 region has the DNA TGTGCCAGCAGCACGACCGGGACAGGGGCCTATGGCTACACCTTC. Its translation: CASSTTGTGAYGYTF.

This clonotype was seen at least ten times. This chain connects TRBV12-3 or TRBV12-4 to TRBJ2-1, with a tentative D call TRBD2 (5 bases). Trimming removed 10 bases at V and 4 bases at J, with 8 bases between. The CDR3 consists of 11 residues. CDR3 protein: CAISAYNEQFF. Written as DNA, the CDR3 is TGTGCCATTAGCGCATACAATGAGCAGTTCTTC.

This clonotype was counted ten times or more. The rearrangement links TRBV20-1 to TRBJ2-6; no reliable D call. The V gene's germline CDR1 is DFQATT and CDR2 SNEGSKA (reference sequence). This CDR3 has 12 residues. Trimming stripped 5 bases from V and 3 bases from J, with 5 bases between. CDR3 bases: TGCAGTGCTCAGAATGGGGCCAACGTCCTGACTTTC. Translation gives CSAQNGANVLTF.

This clonotype occurred many times. The gene calls are TRBV5-5 and TRBJ1-1; TRBD1 aligns across 9 bases. V trimming: 3 bases; J trimming: 5 bases; junction bases outside the gene matches: 5. There are 14 residues in the CDR3. The germline CDR1 and CDR2 sequences are SGHKS and YYEKEE (reference sequence). In DNA, the CDR3 is TGTGCCAGCAGCTCCGGACAGGGGCCAACTGAAGCTTTCTTT. Its protein is CASSSGQGPTEAFF.

The chain couples TRBV7-9 to TRBJ1-3, with D maybe TRBD1 (5 bases). Germline V gene lookup returns CDR1 SEHNR and CDR2 FQNEAQ (reference sequence). The CDR3 runs 14 residues. Trimming took 3 bases from V and 0 from J, leaving 6 bases between them. The chain's CDR3 is CASSFDSSGNTIYF. The CDR3 coding sequence is TGTGCCAGCAGCTTCGACAGCTCTGGAAACACCATATATTTT. Drawing the rest from reference TRBV7-9 and TRBJ1-3, the complete variable domain is DTGVSQNPRHKITKRGQNVTFRCDPISEHNRLYWYRQTLGQGPEFLTYFQNEAQLEKSRLLSDRFSAERPKGSFSTLEIQRTEQGDSAMYLCASSFDSSGNTIYFGEGSWLTVV.

This clonotype was detected a few times. The V gene is TRBV4-2, the J gene TRBJ1-1, with D perhaps TRBD1 (6 bases). V was shortened by 5 bases and J by 4 bases, with 17 bases between the two germline ends. Germline loops: CDR1 LGHNA, CDR2 YNFKEQ. The CDR3 consists of 15 residues. The CDR3 nucleotides are TGTGCCAGCAGCTACTTAAGAAAGGGGGGCACTGAAGCTTTCTTT. It is translated as CASSYLRKGGTEAFF.

A few counts support this clonotype. The V gene is TRBV9, the J gene TRBJ1-2, with no clear D. This CDR3 contains 14 residues. Trimming shortened V by 0 bases and J by 3 bases, and 9 bases separated the two germline ends. Looked up from germline, CDR1 is SGDLS and CDR2 is YYNGEE. CDR3: CASSVGAGDYGYTF. CDR3 coding DNA: TGTGCCAGCAGCGTAGGAGCTGGGGACTATGGCTACACCTTC.

This sequence joins TRBV29-1 and TRBJ1-1; 9 nucleotides align to TRBD1. This CDR3 is 13 amino acids long. The V segment lost 4 bases and the J segment 5 bases; nucleotides outside the gene matches: 5. Germline CDR1 is SQVTM and CDR2 is ANQGSEA. CDR3 amino acids: CSVVTGGWTEAFF. CDR3 sequence (DNA): TGCAGCGTTGTTACAGGGGGCTGGACTGAAGCTTTCTTT.

This clonotype was detected only a few times. This sequence joins TRBV21-1 and TRBJ1-6; the table's D call TRBD1 went unverified against the DNA. TRBV21-1 represents a pseudogene. The CDR3 covers 18 residues. CDR3 coding DNA: TGTGCCAGCAGCAAACCGGACAGTCCAAGCTCCTATAATTCACCCCTCCACTTT. Translated, it gives CASSKPDSPSSYNSPLHF.

The chain has TRBV9 and TRBJ2-5; D tentatively fits TRBD1 or TRBD2 (5 bases each). Trimming left V 4 bases short and J 3 bases short, with 16 bases between. There are 15 residues in the CDR3. Germline values: CDR1 SGDLS, CDR2 YYNGEE. This CDR3 reads CASSPRGAEEETQYF. The CDR3 DNA reads as TGTGCCAGCAGCCCCCGAGGGGCGGAGGAAGAGACCCAGTACTTC. The variable domain in full, with the rest retrieved from reference TRBV9 and TRBJ2-5, is DSGVTQTPKHLITATGQRVTLRCSPRSGDLSVYWYQQSLDQGLQFLIQYYNGEERAKGNILERFSAQQFPDLHSELNLSSLELGDSALYFCASSPRGAEEETQYFGPGTRLLVL.

This clonotype came up a few times. The chain links TRBV18 to TRBJ1-3; TRBD1 matches 7 bases. Trimming took 2 bases from V and 2 from J; bases not matched to a gene: 3. In germline, CDR1 is KGHSH, CDR2 LQKENI. The CDR3 covers 15 residues. CDR3 DNA sequence: TGTGCCAGCTCACCAACAGGGGCCACTGGAAACACCATATATTTT. Amino acids: CASSPTGATGNTIYF.

This clonotype was found many times. The chain combines TRBV15 with TRBJ2-3, with D maybe TRBD1 (6 bases). Germline V gives CDR1 LNHNV, CDR2 YYDKDF (reference sequence). The CDR3 runs to 14 residues. Trimming removed 4 bases from V and 1 base from J, with 9 bases in between. The CDR3 DNA sequence: TGTGCCACCAGCACAGGGGCCCGCACAGATACGCAGTATTTT. Translated: CATSTGARTDTQYF.

This clonotype occurred many times. The chain employs TRBV4-2 and TRBJ2-7; the D call may be TRBD1 or TRBD2 (6 bases each). The ends were cut back, 0 bases at V and 7 bases at J, with 13 bases in the middle. Germline-derived CDR1 and CDR2 are LGHNA and YNFKEQ. CDR3 length: 14 amino acids. CDR3: CASSQDHRGREQYF. The DNA for the CDR3 is TGTGCCAGCAGCCAAGATCACCGGGGGCGGGAGCAGTACTTC.

The table lists this clonotype with many counts. The genes are TRBV28 and TRBJ1-6; 9 bases fit TRBD1. V was pared by 7 bases and J by 7 bases, with 8 bases of the junction left unmatched. CDR3 length: 15 amino acids. Germline CDR1 is MDHEN and CDR2 is SYDVKM. The CDR3 protein is CASIPQGAGNSPLHF. In DNA, the CDR3 is TGTGCCAGCATCCCACAGGGGGCAGGGAATTCACCCCTCCACTTT.

This clonotype was detected many times. The chain uses TRBV6-5 and TRBJ2-5; D may be TRBD2 (5 bases). CDR1 is MNHEY, CDR2 SVGAGI, per germline. The CDR3 length is 16 residues. Trimming left V 7 bases short and J 1 base short, with 19 bases between. The CDR3 DNA follows: TGTGCCAGCACCCCTCGGCCGGGATTTTCCCAAGAGACCCAGTACTTC. Its protein product is CASTPRPGFSQETQYF.

This clonotype appeared a few times. V usage is TRBV28 and J usage is TRBJ1-6; TRBD1 is a possible D gene (5 bases). The V and J ends lost 6 bases and 10 bases respectively, with 16 bases between them. The germline gives CDR1 MDHEN, CDR2 SYDVKM. This CDR3 region has 14 residues. The CDR3 bases are TGTGCCAGCAGGGGGTCCGGGGGGTACTCACCCCTCCACTTT. It yields the protein CASRGSGGYSPLHF.

This clonotype was counted only a few times. The chain uses TRBV20-1 and TRBJ2-1; D gene ambiguous. CDR1 is DFQATT and CDR2 is SNEGSKA in the germline V gene (reference sequence). This CDR3 is 16 amino acids long. Between the trimmed V and J ends, which lost 4 bases and 0 bases, there was a span of 16 bases. CDR3 sequence (DNA): TGCAGTGCTAACCCGGGTAGCCCGAGCTCCTACAATGAGCAGTTCTTC. This encodes CSANPGSPSSYNEQFF.